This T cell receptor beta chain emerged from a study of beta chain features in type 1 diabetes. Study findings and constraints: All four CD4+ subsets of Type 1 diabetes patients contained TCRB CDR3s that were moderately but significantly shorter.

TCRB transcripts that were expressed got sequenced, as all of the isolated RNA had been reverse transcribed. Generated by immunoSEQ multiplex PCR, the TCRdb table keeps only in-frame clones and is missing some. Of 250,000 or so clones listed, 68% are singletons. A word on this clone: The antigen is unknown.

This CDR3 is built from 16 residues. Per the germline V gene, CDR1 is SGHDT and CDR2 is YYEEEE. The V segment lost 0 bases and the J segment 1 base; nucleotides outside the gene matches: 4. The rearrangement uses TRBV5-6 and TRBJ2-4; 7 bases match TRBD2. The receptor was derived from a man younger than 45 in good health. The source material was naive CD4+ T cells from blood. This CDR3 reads CASSLAPGGAKNIQYF. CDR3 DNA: TGTGCCAGCAGCTTGGCCCCCGGGGGGGCCAAAAACATTCAGTACTTC.